The rows below give T cell receptor beta chains drawn from one sample of a study of blood T cells in healthy people across ages. Each CDR3 protein is one row after TCRdb ran MiXCR on the 5' RACE reads. Among around 1.5 million distinct CDR3 sequences listed, 35% to 45% were seen once. The source material was blood. The receptor source for this set is a woman younger than 30 in good health. Both conserved end residues are part of each CDR3.

J gene	V gene	CDR3 protein
TRBJ2-5	TRBV10-3	CAISEYRNQETQYF
TRBJ1-5	TRBV20-1	CSAPSGTGDHSNQPQHF
TRBJ2-1	TRBV5-1	CASSPGGGTINNEQFF
TRBJ2-7	TRBV27	CASSTGYNEQYF
TRBJ2-1	TRBV20-1	CSAPSPGREVEQFF
TRBJ2-1	TRBV20-1	CSARLAGTYNEQFF
TRBJ2-7	TRBV7-2	CASSSYQGQGYEQYF
-	TRBV10-2	CAIRTPNNNEQYF
TRBJ2-3	TRBV30	CAWREVQFIADTQYF
TRBJ1-1	TRBV3-1	CASSLYRGENTEAFF
TRBJ1-2	TRBV2	CASKGQGPPGGYTF